The 12 T cell receptor beta chains in this list originate from one sample, sequenced in a study of early T cells in non-severe SARS-CoV-2 infection. A single record per CDR3 protein comes from TCRdb applying MiXCR to the 5' RACE reads. The sample holds about 52,000 distinct CDR3 sequences, about 10% seen once. Sequenced sample: whole blood. The receptors were sampled from an adult who was a healthcare worker with PCR-confirmed SARS-CoV-2 infection or an uninfected control (not recorded which).

Only a few counts were recorded for this clonotype. This chain uses TRBV25-1 with TRBJ2-1; no clear D gene. Trimming removed 7 bases at V and 7 bases at J, with 17 bases between. The CDR3 length is 14 residues. CDR1 and CDR2 from the germline V gene are MGHDK and SYGVNS. Here the CDR3 DNA reads TGTGCCAGCACCCAGCTGGGGTGGGAAAATGAGCAGTTCTTC. Amino acid sequence: CASTQLGWENEQFF.

The rearrangement joins TRBV7-8 to TRBJ1-5, with D tentatively TRBD1 (6 bases). The germline V and J ends were trimmed by 1 base and 7 bases, with 8 bases remaining between them. CDR1 is SGHVS, CDR2 FQNEAQ, per germline. The CDR3 spans 13 residues. CDR3 region: CASSLGDRQPQHF. CDR3 sequence (DNA): TGTGCCAGCAGCTTAGGCGACAGGCAGCCCCAGCATTTT. Drawing the rest from reference TRBV7-8 and TRBJ1-5, the complete variable domain is GAGVSQSPRYKVAKRGQDVALRCDPISGHVSLFWYQQALGQGPEFLTYFQNEAQLDKSGLPSDRFFAERPEGSVSTLKIQRTQQEDSAVYLCASSLGDRQPQHFGDGTRLSIL.

V gene TRBV7-2 combines with J gene TRBJ2-5; weak D call: TRBD2 (7 bases). V lost 5 bases, J lost 5 bases, and 15 bases lay in between. This CDR3 contains 14 residues. CDR1 and CDR2 (germline): SGHTA, FQGNSA. The DNA of the CDR3 is TGTGCCAGCAGCCCGGGGGGCCCCAGGGAGACCCAGTACTTC. Translation gives CASSPGGPRETQYF.

This clonotype has more than one count but fewer than ten. The V gene is TRBV20-1, the J gene TRBJ2-5; TRBD2 matches at 14 bases. CDR3 length equals 15 residues. V gave up 6 bases and J gave up 4 bases; unmatched junction bases: 7. Looked up from germline, CDR1 is DFQATT and CDR2 is SNEGSKA (reference sequence). The CDR3 reads CSAPRLAGGRETQYF. The CDR3 nucleotides read TGCAGTGCCCCGAGACTAGCGGGGGGGAGAGAGACCCAGTACTTC.

This clonotype was seen at least ten times. V gene TRBV10-3 combines with J gene TRBJ2-7; the D call may be TRBD1 or TRBD2 (5 bases each). The CDR3 has 15 amino acids. In germline, CDR1 is ENHRY, CDR2 SYGVKD. V dropped 5 bases and J dropped 2 bases, with 16 bases sitting between them. The chain's CDR3 is CAISNYPGATYEQYF. DNA for the CDR3: TGTGCCATCAGTAACTACCCCGGGGCAACCTACGAGCAGTACTTC.

In its sample, this clonotype was seen many times. The chain couples TRBV6-2 or TRBV6-3 to TRBJ2-7; 8 nucleotides match TRBD1. V was clipped by 6 bases and J by 5 bases; unmatched bases: 12. Looked up from germline, CDR1 is MNHEY and CDR2 is SVGEGT. The CDR3 sequence is 15 residues long. The DNA for the CDR3 is TGTGCCAGCAGACCCACTGGACAGGGAAGGGACGAGCAGTACTTC. Translating gives CASRPTGQGRDEQYF.

Concerning this clonotype: This may arise from a read error, as a much more abundant clone is one base away. No conserved phenylalanine or tryptophan ends this CDR3, so it is likely a read error. The genes are TRBV28 and TRBJ2-1, with D unresolved. This CDR3 comprises 13 residues. The germline V gene encodes CDR1 MDHEN and CDR2 SYDVKM. V was cut by 8 bases and J by 5 bases, with 13 bases left in between. CDR3 nucleotide sequence: TGTGCCAGCGGTTCCTTGTGGGACAATGAGCAGTTCTCC. It is translated as CASGSLWDNEQFS.

The chain carries TRBV19 and TRBJ2-2; D perhaps matches TRBD1 (6 bases). The CDR3 loop spans 14 amino acids. Germline V lookup: CDR1 LNHDA, CDR2 SQIVND (reference sequence). Trimming removed 4 bases from V and 8 bases from J, with 14 bases in between. CDR3 sequence (DNA): TGTGCCAGTAGTACCCTGACAGGCGGGGGGGAGCTGTTTTTT. Its translation is CASSTLTGGGELFF.

This sequence joins TRBV5-5 and TRBJ2-1, with D possibly being TRBD1 or TRBD2 (5 bases each). The germline V gene encodes CDR1 SGHKS and CDR2 YYEKEE (reference sequence). The ends were cut back, 1 base at V and 9 bases at J, with 17 bases in the middle. The CDR3 is 15 residues long. The CDR3 coding sequence is TGTGCCAGCAGCTTGACCGGGGCCCCCGGTTTTGAGCAGTTCTTC. This gives the protein CASSLTGAPGFEQFF.

In this sample, this clonotype turned up a few times. The chain recombines TRBV27 with TRBJ2-3; 7 bases align to TRBD2. V lost 2 bases, J lost 2 bases, and 1 base stayed unmatched. CDR3 size: 14 residues. CDR1 is MNHEY, CDR2 SMNVEV, per germline (reference sequence). CDR3 bases: TGTGCCAGCAGTTTAGCGGGAGCCACAGATACGCAGTATTTT. It is translated as CASSLAGATDTQYF.

This clonotype was observed a few times. The gene calls are TRBV5-1 and TRBJ1-2; D gene uncertain. Germline V lookup: CDR1 SGHRS, CDR2 YFSETQ. Trimming took 3 bases from V and 2 from J, leaving 14 bases between them. The CDR3 contains 15 residues. The CDR3 DNA reads as TGCGCCAGCAGCTCCTCAGGAGGAGGCAACTATGGCTACACCTTC. It specifies CASSSSGGGNYGYTF.

This clonotype has a count of ten or more. The rearrangement joins TRBV2 to TRBJ2-6, with D unclear. V lost 4 bases and J lost 0, with 7 bases in between. This CDR3 has 15 residues. The V gene's germline CDR1 is SNHLY and CDR2 FYNNEI. CDR3 sequence: CASSGSTSGANVLTF. CDR3 sequence (DNA): TGTGCCAGCAGTGGATCGACCTCTGGGGCCAACGTCCTGACTTTC.